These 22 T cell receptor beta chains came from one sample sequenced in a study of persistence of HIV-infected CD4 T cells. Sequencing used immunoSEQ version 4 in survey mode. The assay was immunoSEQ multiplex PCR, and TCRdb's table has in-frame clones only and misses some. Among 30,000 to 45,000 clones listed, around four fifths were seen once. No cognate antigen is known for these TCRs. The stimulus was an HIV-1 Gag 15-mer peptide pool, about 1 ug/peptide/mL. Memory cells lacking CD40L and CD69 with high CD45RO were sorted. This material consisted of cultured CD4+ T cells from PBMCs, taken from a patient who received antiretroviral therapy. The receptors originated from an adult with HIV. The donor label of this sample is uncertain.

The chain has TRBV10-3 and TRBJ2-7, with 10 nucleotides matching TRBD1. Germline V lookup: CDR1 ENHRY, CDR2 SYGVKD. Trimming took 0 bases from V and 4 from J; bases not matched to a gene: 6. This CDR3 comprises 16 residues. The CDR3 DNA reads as TGTGCCATCAGTGAGTCGAAAGGGACAGGGGCTTACGAGCAGTACGTC. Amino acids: CAISESKGTGAYEQYV.

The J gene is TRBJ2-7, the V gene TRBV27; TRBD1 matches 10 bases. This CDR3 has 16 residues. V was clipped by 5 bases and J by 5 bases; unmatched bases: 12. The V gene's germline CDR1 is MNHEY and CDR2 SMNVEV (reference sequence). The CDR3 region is CASSTITGQGNHEQYF. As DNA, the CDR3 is TGTGCCAGCAGTACTATAACGGGACAGGGGAACCACGAGCAGTACTTC.

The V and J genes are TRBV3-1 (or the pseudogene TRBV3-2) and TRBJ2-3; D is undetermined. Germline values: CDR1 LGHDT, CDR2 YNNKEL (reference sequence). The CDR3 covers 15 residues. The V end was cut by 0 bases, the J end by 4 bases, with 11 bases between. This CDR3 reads CASSQDRQIADTQYF. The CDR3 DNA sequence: TGTGCCAGCAGCCAAGATCGGCAGATCGCAGATACGCAGTATTTT.

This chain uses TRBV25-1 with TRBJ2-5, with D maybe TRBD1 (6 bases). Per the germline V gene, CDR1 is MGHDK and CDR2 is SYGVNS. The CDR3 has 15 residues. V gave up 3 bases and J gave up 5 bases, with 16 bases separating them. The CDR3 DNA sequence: TGTGCCAGCAGTGACTCACACAGGGTAATCGAGACCCAGTACTTC. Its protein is CASSDSHRVIETQYF.

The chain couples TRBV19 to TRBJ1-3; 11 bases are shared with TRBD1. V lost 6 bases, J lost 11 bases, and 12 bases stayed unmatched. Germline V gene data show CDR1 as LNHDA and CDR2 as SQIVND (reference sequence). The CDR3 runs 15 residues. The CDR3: CASRDRGLQSSSIYF. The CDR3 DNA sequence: TGTGCCAGTAGGGACAGGGGGCTTCAATCTAGCTCCATATATTTT.

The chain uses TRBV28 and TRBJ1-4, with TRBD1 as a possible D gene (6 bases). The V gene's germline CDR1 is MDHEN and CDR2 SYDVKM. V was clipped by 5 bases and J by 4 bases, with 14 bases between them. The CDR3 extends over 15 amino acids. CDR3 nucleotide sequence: TGTGCCAGCAGTCTATCGGGACAACATAATGAAAAACTGTTTTTT. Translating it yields CASSLSGQHNEKLFF.

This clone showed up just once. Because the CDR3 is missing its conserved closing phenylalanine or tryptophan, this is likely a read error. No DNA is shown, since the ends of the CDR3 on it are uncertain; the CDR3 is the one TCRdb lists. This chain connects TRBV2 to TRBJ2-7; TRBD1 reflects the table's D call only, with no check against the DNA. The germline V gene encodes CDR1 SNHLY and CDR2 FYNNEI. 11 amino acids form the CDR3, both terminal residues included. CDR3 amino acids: CASSSYRAQLL.

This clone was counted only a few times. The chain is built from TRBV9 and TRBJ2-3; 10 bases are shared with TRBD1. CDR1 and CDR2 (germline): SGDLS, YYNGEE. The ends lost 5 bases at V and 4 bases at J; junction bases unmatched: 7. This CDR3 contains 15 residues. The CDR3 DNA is TGTGCCAGCAGAGAGACAGGGGGCATCGCAGATACGCAGTATTTT. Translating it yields CASRETGGIADTQYF.

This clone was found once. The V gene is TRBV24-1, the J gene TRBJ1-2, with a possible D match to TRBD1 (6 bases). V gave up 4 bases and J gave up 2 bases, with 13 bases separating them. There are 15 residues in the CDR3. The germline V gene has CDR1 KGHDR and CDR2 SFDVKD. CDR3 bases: TGTGCCACCAGTGACTCGGGGGGGGCCAACTATGGCTACACCTTC. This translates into CATSDSGGANYGYTF.

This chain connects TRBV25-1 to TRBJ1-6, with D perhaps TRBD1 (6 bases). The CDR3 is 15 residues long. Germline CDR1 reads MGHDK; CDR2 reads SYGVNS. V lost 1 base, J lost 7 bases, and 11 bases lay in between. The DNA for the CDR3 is TGTGCCAGCAGTGAATCGTGGCAGGGGAATTCACCCCTCCACTTT. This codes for CASSESWQGNSPLHF.

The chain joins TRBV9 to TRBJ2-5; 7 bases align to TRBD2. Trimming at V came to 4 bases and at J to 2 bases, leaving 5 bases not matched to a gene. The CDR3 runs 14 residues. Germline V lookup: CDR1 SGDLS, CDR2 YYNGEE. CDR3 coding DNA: TGTGCCAGCAGCCCCCAGCGGGGTCAAGAGACCCAGTACTTC. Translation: CASSPQRGQETQYF. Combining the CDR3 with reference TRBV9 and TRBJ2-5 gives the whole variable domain DSGVTQTPKHLITATGQRVTLRCSPRSGDLSVYWYQQSLDQGLQFLIQYYNGEERAKGNILERFSAQQFPDLHSELNLSSLELGDSALYFCASSPQRGQETQYFGPGTRLLVL.

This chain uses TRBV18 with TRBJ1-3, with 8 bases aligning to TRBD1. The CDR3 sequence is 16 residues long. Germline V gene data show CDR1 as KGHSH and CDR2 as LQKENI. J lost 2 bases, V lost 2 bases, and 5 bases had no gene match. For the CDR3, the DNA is TGTGCCAGCTCACCAAAGGACAGGGTCCCTGGAAACACCATATATTTT. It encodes CASSPKDRVPGNTIYF.

The CDR3 nucleotides are TGTGCCAGTATGACCGGGCCCCAGGGGGATCAGCCCCAGCATTTT. This sequence encodes CASMTGPQGDQPQHF. The chain employs TRBV19 and TRBJ1-5, with 7 bases aligning to TRBD1. Trimming removed 7 bases from V and 5 bases from J; junction bases left unmatched: 11. CDR3 size: 15 residues. CDR1 is LNHDA, CDR2 SQIVND, per germline (reference sequence). Full variable domain (missing parts from reference TRBV19 and TRBJ1-5): DGGITQSPKYLFRKEGQNVTLSCEQNLNHDAMYWYRQDPGQGLRLIYYSQIVNDFQKGDIAEGYSVSREKKESFPLTVTSAQKNPTAFYLCASMTGPQGDQPQHFGDGTRLSIL.

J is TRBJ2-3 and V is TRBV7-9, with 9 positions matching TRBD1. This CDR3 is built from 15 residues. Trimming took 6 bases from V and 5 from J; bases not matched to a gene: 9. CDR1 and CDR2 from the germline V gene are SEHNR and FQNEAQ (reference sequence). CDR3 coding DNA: TGTGCCAGCAGTAACCGGGACAGGGCGATAGATACGCAGTATTTT. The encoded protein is CASSNRDRAIDTQYF. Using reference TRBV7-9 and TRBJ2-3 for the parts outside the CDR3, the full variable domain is DTGVSQNPRHKITKRGQNVTFRCDPISEHNRLYWYRQTLGQGPEFLTYFQNEAQLEKSRLLSDRFSAERPKGSFSTLEIQRTEQGDSAMYLCASSNRDRAIDTQYFGPGTRLTVL.

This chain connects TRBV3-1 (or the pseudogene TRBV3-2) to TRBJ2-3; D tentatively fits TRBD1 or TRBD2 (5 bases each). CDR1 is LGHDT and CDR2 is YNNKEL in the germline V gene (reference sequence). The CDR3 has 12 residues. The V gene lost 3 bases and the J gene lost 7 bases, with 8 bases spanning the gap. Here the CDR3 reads CASSQGPNTQYF. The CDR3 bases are TGTGCCAGCAGCCAGGGACCAAATACGCAGTATTTT.

This chain's CDR3 is CASSRGQGPYGYTF. The CDR3 DNA sequence: TGTGCCAGTAGTAGGGGACAGGGCCCGTATGGCTACACCTTC. The genes are TRBV19 and TRBJ1-2; 9 bases match TRBD1. CDR3 length equals 14 residues. The J segment lost 5 bases and the V segment lost 4 bases, leaving 5 bases of the junction unmatched. Germline CDR1 reads LNHDA; CDR2 reads SQIVND (reference sequence).

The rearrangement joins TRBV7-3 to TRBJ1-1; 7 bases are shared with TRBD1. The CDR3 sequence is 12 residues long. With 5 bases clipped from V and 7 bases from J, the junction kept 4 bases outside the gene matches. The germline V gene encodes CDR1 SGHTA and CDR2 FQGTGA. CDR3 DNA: TGTGCCAGCAGCCACAGGGGTGGTGAAGCTTTCTTT. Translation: CASSHRGGEAFF.

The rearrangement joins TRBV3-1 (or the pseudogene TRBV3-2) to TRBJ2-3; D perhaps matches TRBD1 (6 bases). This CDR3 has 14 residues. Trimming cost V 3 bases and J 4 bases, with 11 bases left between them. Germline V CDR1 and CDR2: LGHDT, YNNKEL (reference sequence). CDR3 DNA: TGTGCCAGCAGCCAGGGGGCAAGCTCAGATACGCAGTATTTT. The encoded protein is CASSQGASSDTQYF.

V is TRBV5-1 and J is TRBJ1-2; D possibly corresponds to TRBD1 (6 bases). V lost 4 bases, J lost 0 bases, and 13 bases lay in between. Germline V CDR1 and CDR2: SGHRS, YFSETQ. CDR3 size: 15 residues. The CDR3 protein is CASSVGQSTNYGYTF. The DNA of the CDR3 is TGCGCCAGCAGCGTCGGACAGTCCACTAACTATGGCTACACCTTC. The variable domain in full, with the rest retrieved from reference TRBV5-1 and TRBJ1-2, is KAGVTQTPRYLIKTRGQQVTLSCSPISGHRSVSWYQQTPGQGLQFLFEYFSETQRNKGNFPGRFSGRQFSNSRSEMNVSTLELGDSALYLCASSVGQSTNYGYTFGSGTRLTVV.

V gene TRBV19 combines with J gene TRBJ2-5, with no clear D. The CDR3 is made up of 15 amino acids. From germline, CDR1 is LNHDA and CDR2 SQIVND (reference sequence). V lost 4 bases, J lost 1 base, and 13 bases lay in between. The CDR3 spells CASSTSGRIQETQYF. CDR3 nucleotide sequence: TGTGCCAGTAGTACATCCGGACGCATCCAAGAGACCCAGTACTTC.

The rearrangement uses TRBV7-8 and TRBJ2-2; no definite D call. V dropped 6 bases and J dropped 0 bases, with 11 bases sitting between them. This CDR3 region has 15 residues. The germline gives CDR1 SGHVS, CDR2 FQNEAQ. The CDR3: CASRRSSANTGELFF. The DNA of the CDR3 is TGTGCCAGCAGGAGGAGCTCCGCGAACACCGGGGAGCTGTTTTTT.

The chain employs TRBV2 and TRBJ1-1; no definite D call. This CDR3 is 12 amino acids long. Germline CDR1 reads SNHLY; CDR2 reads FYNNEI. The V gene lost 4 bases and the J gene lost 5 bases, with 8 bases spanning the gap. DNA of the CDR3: TGTGCCAGCAGTGTCCGCGAGACTGAAGCTTTCTTT. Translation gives CASSVRETEAFF.